This TCR beta chain stems from a study of cytomegalovirus exposure and HLA in healthy donors. The study's findings and limits: The study found most TCR sequences rare, yet found some public TCRs in many donors.

With regard to this clone: Its target is not known.

The assay was immunoSEQ multiplex PCR, and TCRdb's table has in-frame clones only and misses some. The data contain some 260,000 clones, roughly 87% of them singletons. Sequenced input: PBMCs. The sequence was collected from a woman in her twenties or thirties in good health and CMV-seronegative.

CDR3 in amino acids: CASSYRASNEQFF. CDR3 nucleotide sequence: TGTGCCAGCAGTTATAGGGCTAGCAATGAGCAGTTCTTC. The chain recombines TRBV6-5 with TRBJ2-1; D not resolved. Per the germline V gene, CDR1 is MNHEY and CDR2 is SVGAGI. V gave up 3 bases and J gave up 6 bases, with 9 bases separating them. This CDR3 has 13 amino acids.